This T cell receptor (beta chain) was identified in a study of blood T cell repertoires in COVID-19. Across the whole study: Sources were T cells, B-cell-depleted T cells, or PBMCs; the material itself was cDNA or gDNA.

As processed by the authors: Nucleated cell number was recorded as an estimate derived from reference gene primer amplification. Here immunoSEQ multiplex PCR was the method, and the copy in TCRdb shows in-frame clones only, minus some. V, J and clone size are those of that table, while D and trimming were read from the DNA. The data show around 100,000 clones, 65% to 90% seen once. This CDR3 contains 18 residues. The junction had 12 bases not matched to a gene; V was cut back by 3 bases and J by 2 bases. In germline, CDR1 is MDHEN, CDR2 SYDVKM. This clone was observed a few times. This sequence joins TRBV28 and TRBJ2-7; 11 nucleotides line up with TRBD2. The TCR sequence derives from a man of 80 years or more with acute or convalescent COVID-19. Sequenced input: peripheral blood. The CDR3 nucleotides are TGTGCCAGCAGTTTGGGAGACCGAATTAGCGGGAGGGCCTACGAGCAGTACTTC. This sequence encodes CASSLGDRISGRAYEQYF.